This TCR beta chain was observed in a study of cytomegalovirus exposure and HLA in healthy donors. General study results and limits: In vitro checks showed that a few CMV-associated chains really do target CMV antigens. In a later analysis, CMV-associated beta chains were mostly HLA-associated, it appeared. Across donors, presence/absence analyses took sequencing depth to be roughly uniform.

Healthy donors of bone marrow made up the group. Note on this clone: Its antigen is still unknown.

The V gene end was trimmed by 6 bases and the J gene end by 6 bases; junction bases not matched to a gene: 13. The CDR3 covers 16 residues. From germline, CDR1 is SGHTA and CDR2 FQGNSA. PCR involved 60 Vbeta and 13 Jbeta primers. Assay: immunoSEQ multiplex PCR; the TCRdb copy retains only in-frame clones and omits some. This sample has over 100,000 clones; around 80% occur once, and the top ten carry approximately 2.4%. The source material was PBMCs. J is TRBJ2-1 and V is TRBV7-2; 8 bases are shared with TRBD2. The receptor comes from a female donor in good health and CMV-seronegative. The CDR3 nucleotides are TGTGCCAGCAGGTCTACTCCGGGGGGGCAACTCAATGAGCAGTTCTTC. The encoded protein is CASRSTPGGQLNEQFF.